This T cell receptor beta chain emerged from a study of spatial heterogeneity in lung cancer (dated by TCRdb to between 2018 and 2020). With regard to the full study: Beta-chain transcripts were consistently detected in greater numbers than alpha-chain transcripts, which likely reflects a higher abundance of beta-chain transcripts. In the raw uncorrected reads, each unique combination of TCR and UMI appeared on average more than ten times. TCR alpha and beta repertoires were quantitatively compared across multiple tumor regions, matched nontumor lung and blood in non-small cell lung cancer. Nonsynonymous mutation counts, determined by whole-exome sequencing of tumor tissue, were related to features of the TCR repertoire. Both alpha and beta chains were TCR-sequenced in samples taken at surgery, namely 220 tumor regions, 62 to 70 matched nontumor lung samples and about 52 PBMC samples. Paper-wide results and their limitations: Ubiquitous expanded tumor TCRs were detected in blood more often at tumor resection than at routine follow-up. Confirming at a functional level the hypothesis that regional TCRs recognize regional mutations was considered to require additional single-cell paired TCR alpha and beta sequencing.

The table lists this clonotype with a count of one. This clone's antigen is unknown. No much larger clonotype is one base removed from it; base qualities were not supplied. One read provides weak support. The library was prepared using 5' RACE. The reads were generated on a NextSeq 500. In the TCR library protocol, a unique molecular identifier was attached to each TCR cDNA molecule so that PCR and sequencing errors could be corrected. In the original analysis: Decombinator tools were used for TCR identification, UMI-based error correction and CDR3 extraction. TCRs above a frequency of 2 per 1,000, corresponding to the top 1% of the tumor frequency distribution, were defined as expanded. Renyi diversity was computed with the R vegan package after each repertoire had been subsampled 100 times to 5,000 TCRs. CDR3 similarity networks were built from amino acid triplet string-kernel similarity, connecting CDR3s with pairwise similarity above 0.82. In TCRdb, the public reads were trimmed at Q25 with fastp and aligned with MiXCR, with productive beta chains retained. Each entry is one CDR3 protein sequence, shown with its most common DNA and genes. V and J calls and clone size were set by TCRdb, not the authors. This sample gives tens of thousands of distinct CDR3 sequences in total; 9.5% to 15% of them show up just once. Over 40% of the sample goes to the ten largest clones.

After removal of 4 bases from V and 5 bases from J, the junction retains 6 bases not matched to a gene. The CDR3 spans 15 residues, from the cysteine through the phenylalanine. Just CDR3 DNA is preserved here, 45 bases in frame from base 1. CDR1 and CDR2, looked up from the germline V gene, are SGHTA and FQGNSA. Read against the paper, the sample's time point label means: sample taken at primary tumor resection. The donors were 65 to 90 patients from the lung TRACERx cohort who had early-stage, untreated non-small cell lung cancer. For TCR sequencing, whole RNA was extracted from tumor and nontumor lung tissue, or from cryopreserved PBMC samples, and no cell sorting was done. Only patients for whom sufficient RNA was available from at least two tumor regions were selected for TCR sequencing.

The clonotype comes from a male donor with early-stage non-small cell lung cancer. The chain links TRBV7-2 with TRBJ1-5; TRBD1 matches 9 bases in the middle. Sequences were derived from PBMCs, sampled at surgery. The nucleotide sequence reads TGTGCCAGCAGCTCCCGGGACAGGGCAGATCAGCCCCAGCATTTT. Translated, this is CASSSRDRADQPQHF.